This T cell receptor (beta chain) came from a study of CD8 T cells in Susac syndrome. Peripheral blood CD8+ and CD4+ T cells were profiled by TCR beta sequencing. FACS enriched CD8+ TEMRA cells, while bulk CD8+ and CD4+ were negatively isolated. The authors reverse transcribed about 0.45 to 1 ug RNA with random hexamers. Multiplex PCR with immunoSEQ amplified the TCR beta CDR3 across 54 Vbeta and 13 Jbeta. TCRdb reanalysed the immunoSEQ multiplex PCR reads using MiXCR and keeps one entry per CDR3 protein. In the table there are 200,000 to 250,000 distinct CDR3 sequences, around 90% of which are singletons. Remarks on this clonotype: Its target is unknown.

This CDR3 has 13 amino acids. Germline-derived CDR1 and CDR2 are SGDLS and YYNGEE. Trimming removed 0 bases from V and 7 bases from J, with 8 bases in between. General study results and limits: By the study's own acknowledgment, its TCR sequencing and HLA analysis included relatively few individuals.

Sequences were obtained from CD8+ T cells from PBMCs. The chain has TRBV9 and TRBJ2-1; D ambiguous. The sequence was obtained from a human donor with multiple sclerosis. The CDR3 here is CASSVADENEQFF. The CDR3 DNA reads TGTGCCAGCAGCGTAGCTGATGAAAATGAGCAGTTCTTC. The full variable domain, with the rest looked up from reference TRBV9 and TRBJ2-1, is DSGVTQTPKHLITATGQRVTLRCSPRSGDLSVYWYQQSLDQGLQFLIQYYNGEERAKGNILERFSAQQFPDLHSELNLSSLELGDSALYFCASSVADENEQFFGPGTRLTVL.